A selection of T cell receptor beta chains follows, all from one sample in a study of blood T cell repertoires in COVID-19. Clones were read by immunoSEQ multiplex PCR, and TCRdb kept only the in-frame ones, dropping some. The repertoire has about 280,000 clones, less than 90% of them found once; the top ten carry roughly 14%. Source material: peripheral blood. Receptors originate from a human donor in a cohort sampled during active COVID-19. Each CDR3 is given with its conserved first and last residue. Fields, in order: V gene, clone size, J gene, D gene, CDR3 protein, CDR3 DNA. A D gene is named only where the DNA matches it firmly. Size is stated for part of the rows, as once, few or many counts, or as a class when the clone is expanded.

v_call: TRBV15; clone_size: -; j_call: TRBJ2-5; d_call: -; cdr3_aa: CATRKQGGVEETQYF; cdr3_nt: TGTGCCACCAGGAAGCAGGGAGGAGTCGAAGAGACCCAGTACTTC
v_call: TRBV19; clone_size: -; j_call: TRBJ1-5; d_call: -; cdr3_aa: CASSIKGGDKGNQPQHF; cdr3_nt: TGTGCCAGTAGTATCAAGGGGGGGGATAAAGGCAATCAGCCCCAGCATTTT
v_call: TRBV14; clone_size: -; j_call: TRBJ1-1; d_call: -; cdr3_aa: CASSHAGVVPEAFF; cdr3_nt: TGTGCCAGCAGCCATGCGGGGGTAGTCCCTGAAGCTTTCTTT
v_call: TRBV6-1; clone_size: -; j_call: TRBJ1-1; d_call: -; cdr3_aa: CASSEKDSTEAFF; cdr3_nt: TGTGCCAGCAGTGAAAAGGACAGCACTGAAGCTTTCTTT
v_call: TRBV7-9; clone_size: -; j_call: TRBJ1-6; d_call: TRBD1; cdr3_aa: CASSPSGTVNSPLHF; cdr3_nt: TGTGCCAGCAGCCCGTCGGGGACAGTGAATTCACCCCTCCACTTT
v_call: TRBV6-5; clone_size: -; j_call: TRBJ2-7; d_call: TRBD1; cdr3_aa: CAIGQGTRGTYEQYF; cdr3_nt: TGTGCCATAGGACAGGGGACCCGTGGTACCTACGAGCAGTACTTC
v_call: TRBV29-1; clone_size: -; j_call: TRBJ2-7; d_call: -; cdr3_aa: CSVGYNKYEQYF; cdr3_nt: TGCAGCGTTGGATATAACAAGTACGAGCAGTACTTC
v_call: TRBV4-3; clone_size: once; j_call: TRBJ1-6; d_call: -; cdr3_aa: CASSQDLGVSPLHF; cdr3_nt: TGCGCCAGCAGCCAAGATTTAGGGGTTTCACCCCTCCACTTT
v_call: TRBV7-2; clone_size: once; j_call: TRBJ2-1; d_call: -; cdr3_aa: CASSLVRGNEQFF; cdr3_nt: TGTGCCAGCAGCTTAGTCCGGGGAAATGAGCAGTTCTTC
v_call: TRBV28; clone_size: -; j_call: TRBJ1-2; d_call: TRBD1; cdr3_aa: CASSWGQGYGYTF; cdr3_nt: TGTGCCAGCAGCTGGGGACAGGGGTATGGCTACACCTTC
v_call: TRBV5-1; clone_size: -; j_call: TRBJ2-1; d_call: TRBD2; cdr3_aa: CASSAQTSGVYNEQFF; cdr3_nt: TGCGCCAGCAGCGCCCAAACTAGCGGAGTTTACAATGAGCAGTTCTTC
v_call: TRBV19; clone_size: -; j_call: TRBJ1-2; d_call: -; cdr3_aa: CASSIRTDINYGYTF; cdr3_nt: TGTGCCAGTAGTATAAGGACAGACATTAACTATGGCTACACCTTC